Shown below are 2 T cell receptor beta chains from a single sample sequenced in a study of CD8+CD57+ T cells in acquired aplastic anemia. Whoever was chosen for sequencing had shown CD8+CD57+ cell expansion by flow cytometry. Genomic DNA provided the template from which TCR beta VDJ and CDR3 profiles were obtained. TCRdb re-analysed the reads in MiXCR, keeping a single row per CDR3 protein. The table has about 98,000 distinct CDR3 sequences, about 67% seen once. What was sequenced was sorted CD4+, CD8+, or CD8+CD57+ T cells (not recorded which) from PBMCs. The receptor source for this set is a human donor with aplastic anemia.

This clonotype has at least ten counts. V gene TRBV20-1 combines with J gene TRBJ1-1; TRBD1 is a possible D gene (5 bases). CDR3 length equals 13 residues. Trimming removed 4 bases from V and 1 base from J, with 10 bases in between. The V gene's germline CDR1 is DFQATT and CDR2 SNEGSKA (reference sequence). The CDR3 protein is CSAMGPANTEAFF. CDR3 sequence (DNA): TGCAGTGCTATGGGACCCGCGAACACTGAAGCTTTCTTT.

This clonotype has more than one count but fewer than ten. The V gene is TRBV24-1, the J gene TRBJ2-2; the match to TRBD2 covers 13 bases. Trimming cost V 10 bases and J 2 bases; bases outside gene matches: 3. Germline loops: CDR1 KGHDR, CDR2 SFDVKD. This CDR3 spans 15 amino acids. CDR3 sequence reads: CATGLAGANTGELFF. The CDR3 DNA reads TGTGCCACTGGACTAGCGGGGGCCAACACCGGGGAGCTGTTTTTT.